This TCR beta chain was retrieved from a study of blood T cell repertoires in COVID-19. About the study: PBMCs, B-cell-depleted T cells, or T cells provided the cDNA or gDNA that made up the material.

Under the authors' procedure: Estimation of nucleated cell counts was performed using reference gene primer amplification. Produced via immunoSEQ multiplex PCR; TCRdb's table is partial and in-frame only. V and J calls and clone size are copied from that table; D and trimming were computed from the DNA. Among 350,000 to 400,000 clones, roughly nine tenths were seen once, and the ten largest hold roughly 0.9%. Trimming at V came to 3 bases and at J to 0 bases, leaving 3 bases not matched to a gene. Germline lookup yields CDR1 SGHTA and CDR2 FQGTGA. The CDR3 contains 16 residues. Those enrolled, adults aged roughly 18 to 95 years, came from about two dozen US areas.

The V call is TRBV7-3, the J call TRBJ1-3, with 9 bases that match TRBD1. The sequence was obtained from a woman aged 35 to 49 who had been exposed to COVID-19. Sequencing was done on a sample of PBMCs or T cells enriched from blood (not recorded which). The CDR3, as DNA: TGTGCCAGCAGCTTCGGGACAGGGCCCTCTGGAAACACCATATATTTT. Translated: CASSFGTGPSGNTIYF.